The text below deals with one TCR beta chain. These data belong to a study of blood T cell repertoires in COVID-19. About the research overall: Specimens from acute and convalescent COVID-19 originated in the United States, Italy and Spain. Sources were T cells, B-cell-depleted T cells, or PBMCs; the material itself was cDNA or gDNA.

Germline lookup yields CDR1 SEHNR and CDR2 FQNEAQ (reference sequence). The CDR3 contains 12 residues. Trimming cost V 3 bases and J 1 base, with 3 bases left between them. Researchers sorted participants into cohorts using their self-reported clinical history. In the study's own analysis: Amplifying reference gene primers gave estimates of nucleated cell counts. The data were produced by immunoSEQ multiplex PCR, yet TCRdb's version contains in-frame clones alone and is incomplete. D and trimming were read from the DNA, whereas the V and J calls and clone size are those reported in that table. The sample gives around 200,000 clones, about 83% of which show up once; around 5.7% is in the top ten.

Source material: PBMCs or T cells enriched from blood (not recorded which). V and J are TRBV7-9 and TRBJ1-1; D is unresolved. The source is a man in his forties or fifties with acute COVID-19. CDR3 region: CASSFRNTEAFF. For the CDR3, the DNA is TGTGCCAGCAGCTTCAGGAACACTGAAGCTTTCTTT.